The entry that follows covers one T cell receptor (beta chain) sequence. Time point indicated: pretreatment peripheral blood. This sample was included in a study of PD-L1 blockade in urothelial cancer. Study summary: About nine tenths of the roughly 30 patients were men who had bladder-origin urothelial cancer. After treatment start, blood was analyzed at 3 weeks (second dose) and at 6 weeks.

Synthetic templates analogous to TCR were spiked into all PCRs individually. Measured with immunoSEQ multiplex PCR; TCRdb has only the in-frame clones, and not every one. Of under 70,000 clones in the sample, about 85% were seen once. Deletions cut 2 bases from V and 5 bases from J, with 12 bases between. The germline CDR1 and CDR2 sequences are SGHRS and YFSETQ. The CDR3 is made up of 14 amino acids. The chain combines TRBV5-1 with TRBJ2-3, with D possibly being TRBD2 (6 bases). This clonotype originated in a man in his 70s with urothelial cancer. Sequences were derived from PBMCs, sampled around atezolizumab (anti-PD-L1) treatment. The CDR3 region has the DNA TGCGCCAGCAGCTTTGGGCGGGGCGAAGATACGCAGTATTTT. This sequence encodes CASSFGRGEDTQYF. The whole variable domain, remainder taken from reference TRBV5-1 and TRBJ2-3, is KAGVTQTPRYLIKTRGQQVTLSCSPISGHRSVSWYQQTPGQGLQFLFEYFSETQRNKGNFPGRFSGRQFSNSRSEMNVSTLELGDSALYLCASSFGRGEDTQYFGPGTRLTVL.